Listed below are T cell receptor beta chains from one sample, sequenced in a study of vaccination effects on CD4 cells after COVID-19. Profiled with immunoSEQ multiplex PCR; TCRdb holds only in-frame clones, not every one. The sample holds roughly 15,000 clones, around 80% seen once. For these receptors, no antigen is known. Sample: CD4+ T cells from PBMCs cultured with SARS-CoV-2 spike peptides, taken after COVID-19 vaccination. The receptors derive from a human donor who had a prior SARS-CoV-2 infection. CDR3s include the opening cysteine and the closing phenylalanine or tryptophan. The order of the fields is V gene, D gene, J gene, clone size, CDR3 DNA, CDR3 protein. D genes are given only for firm matches. Clone size appears in some rows only: once, few, many, or a class for an expanded clone.

TRBV12-3/TRBV12-4	TRBD1	TRBJ2-5	NA	TGTGCCAGCAGTGACAGGGTAACGCAGTACTTC	CASSDRVTQYF
TRBV6-1	NA	TRBJ2-7	NA	TGTGCCAGCAGTGAAATTCTGATTCGGCAGTACTTC	CASSEILIRQYF
TRBV6-5	TRBD2	TRBJ2-5	NA	TGTGCCAGCAGCCTAGGACTAGCGGGAGTAGAGACCCAGTACTTC	CASSLGLAGVETQYF
TRBV6-5	TRBD2	TRBJ2-1	few	TGTGCCAGCAGGGATTCTAGCGGGGCCAATGAGCAGTTCTTC	CASRDSSGANEQFF
TRBV3-1/TRBV3-2	NA	TRBJ1-6	NA	TGTGCCAGCAGCCAAGAGGGTATCGGAGGGACTTCACCCCTCCACTTT	CASSQEGIGGTSPLHF
TRBV11-3	TRBD2	TRBJ2-2	once	TGTGCCAGCAGCTTCGGCGGGAGGGCAGAGACCGGGGAGCTGTTTTTT	CASSFGGRAETGELFF
TRBV9	TRBD1	TRBJ2-5	NA	TGTGCCAGCAGCCCTCAGGGGGCGGGGTGGGGGTCAGAGACCCAGTACTTC	CASSPQGAGWGSETQYF
TRBV7-3	TRBD1	TRBJ2-3	few	TGTGCCAGCAGCTGGGACAGGGAAGATACGCAGTATTTT	CASSWDREDTQYF
TRBV7-9	NA	TRBJ2-1	few	TGTGCCAGCAGCTTCCAAGGGGAGAATTACAATGAGCAGTTCTTC	CASSFQGENYNEQFF
TRBV6-5	NA	TRBJ1-2	few	TGTGCCAGCGATGGGCGGGGGTCGTATGGCTACACCTTC	CASDGRGSYGYTF
TRBV18	TRBD1	TRBJ1-1	NA	TGTGCCAGCTCACCAGCCTACGGGACAGGGGGATGGGTCACTGAAGCTTTCTTT	CASSPAYGTGGWVTEAFF
TRBV30	NA	TRBJ2-1	medium-sized	TGTGCCTGGAGTCGGGACACCAGCGCCTACAATGAGCAGTTCTTC	CAWSRDTSAYNEQFF
TRBV30	TRBD1	TRBJ1-4	NA	TGTGCCTGGAGCAGAGACAGGGGAGAAAAACTGTTTTTT	CAWSRDRGEKLFF
TRBV6-9	NA	TRBJ1-5	NA	TGTGCCAGCAGTACCCCCAGGTCCCTGGGCAATCAGCCCCAGCATTTT	CASSTPRSLGNQPQHF
TRBV11-2	NA	TRBJ2-1	NA	TGTGCCAGCAGCTTAGTTTTCGGGGGCCGGGGGAATGAGCAGTTCTTC	CASSLVFGGRGNEQFF
TRBV4-2	TRBD2	TRBJ2-3	NA	TGTGCCAGCAGCCAAGAGCCTCTAGCGGGAGGGCTCCGCACAGATACGCAGTATTTT	CASSQEPLAGGLRTDTQYF
TRBV6-1	NA	TRBJ1-2	NA	TGTGCCAGCAGTGAAGAGGCCGGGGGGGCGGGAGATGGCTACACCTTC	CASSEEAGGAGDGYTF
TRBV18	TRBD1	TRBJ1-2	NA	TGTGCCAGCTCACTCGGACCGGGACAGTCCTATGGCTACACCTTC	CASSLGPGQSYGYTF
TRBV28	NA	TRBJ2-5	NA	TGTGCCAGCAGTTTTGCCCAAGAGACCCAGTACTTC	CASSFAQETQYF
TRBV5-5	TRBD1	TRBJ1-1	NA	TGTGCCAGCAGCCCTGGACAGGGATTGAACACTGAAGCTTTCTTT	CASSPGQGLNTEAFF
TRBV3-1/TRBV3-2	NA	TRBJ2-5	NA	TGTGCCAGCAGCCAAGATTCCGGTAGTGAGACCCAGTACTTC	CASSQDSGSETQYF
TRBV7-3	NA	TRBJ2-2	NA	TGTGCCAGCAGCCCCCACCCAACCTCCAGCACCGGGGAGCTGTTTTTT	CASSPHPTSSTGELFF
TRBV2	TRBD1	TRBJ1-4	NA	TGTGCCAGCAGTGAAGCGCAAGGGGGCGGTGGAAAACTGTTTTTT	CASSEAQGGGGKLFF
TRBV9	NA	TRBJ2-3	NA	TGTGCCAGCAGCCCAGAGGGGGTTCGCACAGATACGCAGTATTTT	CASSPEGVRTDTQYF
TRBV5-1	NA	TRBJ2-7	NA	TGCGCCAGCAGCCATGGGACGGGCGACGAGCAGTACTTC	CASSHGTGDEQYF
TRBV6-1	NA	TRBJ2-2	few	TGTGCCAGCAGTGACAAGTATAAGGGAACCGGGGAGCTGTTTTTT	CASSDKYKGTGELFF
TRBV18	NA	TRBJ1-1	NA	TGTGCCAGCTCGCCGACAATGATTGAAGCTTTCTTT	CASSPTMIEAFF
TRBV6-6	NA	TRBJ1-2	large	TGTGCCAGCACTCGATCGACCGGGGGCTTTGATGGCTACACCTTC	CASTRSTGGFDGYTF
TRBV4-1	NA	TRBJ1-1	NA	TGCGCCAGCAGCCGTTCGGCGGGGACTGAAGCTTTCTTT	CASSRSAGTEAFF
TRBV5-4	TRBD1	TRBJ2-7	once	TGTGCCAGCAGCTTGGGGGGACAGGGTAGAATCTACGAGCAGTACTTC	CASSLGGQGRIYEQYF
TRBV7-9	TRBD2	TRBJ2-7	NA	TGTGCCAGCAGCTTAGGACTAGCGGGGGCCTACGAGCAGTACTTC	CASSLGLAGAYEQYF
TRBV13	NA	TRBJ2-7	once	TGTGCCAGCAGCTTGGGAAGTCCCTACGAGCAGTACTTC	CASSLGSPYEQYF
TRBV2	TRBD1	TRBJ1-5	NA	TGTGCCAGCAGTGTAGGGGGCGGTCAGCCCCAGCATTTT	CASSVGGGQPQHF
TRBV4-2	NA	TRBJ2-5	NA	TGTGCCAGCAGCCAAGATCGGGCGGGCGTGGGGACCCAGTACTTC	CASSQDRAGVGTQYF
TRBV5-5	NA	TRBJ2-7	NA	TGTGCCAGGAGGCCCTTACTCACCTACGAGCAGTACTTC	CARRPLLTYEQYF
TRBV5-6	NA	TRBJ1-1	NA	TGTGCCAGCAGCTCCGACATGAACACTGAAGCTTTCTTT	CASSSDMNTEAFF
TRBV5-6	NA	TRBJ1-1	once	TGTGCCAGCAGCCCCGGCGCAGGGAGGAACACTGAAGCTTTCTTT	CASSPGAGRNTEAFF
TRBV19	NA	TRBJ2-7	NA	TGTGCCAGTAGTATTGCCGGGCCGACCTACGAGCAGTACTTC	CASSIAGPTYEQYF
TRBV11-3	NA	TRBJ1-1	NA	TGTGCCAGCTCGGGCGATAGCTACACTGAAGCTTTCTTT	CASSGDSYTEAFF
TRBV14	NA	TRBJ2-2	NA	TGTGCCAGCAGCCAAGACTGGGTCCGCACCGGGGAGCTGTTTTTT	CASSQDWVRTGELFF
TRBV4-2	TRBD2	TRBJ2-3	NA	TGTGCCAGCAGACCCCTAGCGGGGGGCGCAAATACGCAGTATTTT	CASRPLAGGANTQYF
TRBV5-1	TRBD1	TRBJ2-4	NA	TGCGCCAGCAGCTTGGCTACAGGGGCGGACATTCAGTACTTC	CASSLATGADIQYF
TRBV29-1	NA	TRBJ2-5	NA	TGCAGCGTTGCGTCGCTAGCGGAGACCCAGTACTTC	CSVASLAETQYF
TRBV5-1	NA	TRBJ1-1	NA	TGCGCCAGCAGCTTGTACCAGAACACTGAAGCTTTCTTT	CASSLYQNTEAFF